These T cell receptor beta chains were read from a single sample in a study of T cell responses to AZD1222 COVID-19 vaccine. Sequencing used immunoSEQ multiplex PCR; TCRdb keeps in-frame clones, though not all of them. The sample yields 200,000 or so clones, 80% to 90% seen once. The material was peripheral blood, obtained on day 0 of AZD1222 vaccination. These receptors came from an adult in good health. Each CDR3 is given with its conserved first and last residue. A D gene is named only where the DNA matches it firmly. Clone size, where shown, is once, few, many, or a class for clones that have expanded.

NA,15,TRBV5-5,TRBJ1-1,NA,TGTGCCAGCAGCTTGGCCGGGACCTTGAACACTGAAGCTTTCTTT,CASSLAGTLNTEAFF
NA,14,TRBV10-3,TRBJ2-2,TRBD2,TGTGCCAGTAGCGGGTTCGCGAACACCGGGGAGCTGTTTTTT,CASSGFANTGELFF
NA,16,TRBV11-3,TRBJ2-3,TRBD2,TGTGCCAGCAGCTTACTCGTAGCGGGAGAAGCAGATACGCAGTATTTT,CASSLLVAGEADTQYF
once,14,TRBV5-1,TRBJ2-7,TRBD1,TGCGCCAGCAGCTTTTGGGACAGGGCTGTCGAGCAGTACTTC,CASSFWDRAVEQYF
NA,15,TRBV3-1/TRBV3-2,TRBJ2-1,TRBD1,TGTGCCAGCAGCCAAGAAGGAACAGGGGGCAATGAGCAGTTCTTC,CASSQEGTGGNEQFF
NA,13,TRBV27,TRBJ1-4,NA,TGTGCCAGCGGGGGGGAGGGTAATGAAAAACTGTTTTTT,CASGGEGNEKLFF
NA,14,TRBV5-5,TRBJ2-2,NA,TGTGCCAGCAGCTTGGCCACGAACACCGGGGAGCTGTTTTTT,CASSLATNTGELFF
NA,16,TRBV14,TRBJ2-1,TRBD2,TGTGCCAGCAGCCAACTTAGCGGGGTTACCTACAATGAGCAGTTCTTC,CASSQLSGVTYNEQFF
NA,17,TRBV6-1,TRBJ1-3,NA,TGTGCCAGCAGTGATCCGCGTCACAGTGAAAGTGGAAACACCATATATTTT,CASSDPRHSESGNTIYF
NA,14,TRBV28,TRBJ2-5,NA,TGTGCCAGCTCCCGGGGGCAAGGGGTAGAGACCCAGTACTTC,CASSRGQGVETQYF
NA,15,TRBV28,TRBJ2-7,TRBD1,TGTGCCAGCAGTCCGCCAGAAACAGGGGCCTACGAGCAGTACTTC,CASSPPETGAYEQYF
NA,15,TRBV19,TRBJ1-4,NA,TGTGCCAGTAGCGGGGGCAGGACAGCTAATGAAAAACTGTTTTTT,CASSGGRTANEKLFF
NA,15,TRBV7-2,TRBJ1-5,TRBD1,TGTGCCAGCAGCTCAGGGACAGCCGGCAGTCAGCCCCAGCATTTT,CASSSGTAGSQPQHF
NA,15,TRBV6-2/TRBV6-3,TRBJ2-3,TRBD2,TGTGCCAGCAGTTACTCGAGAAGCGGGGCAGATACGCAGTATTTT,CASSYSRSGADTQYF
NA,15,TRBV28,TRBJ2-2,NA,TGTGCCAGCAGTTCCCCAGGGATTAACACCGGGGAGCTGTTTTTT,CASSSPGINTGELFF
NA,15,TRBV28,TRBJ1-1,NA,TGTGCCAGCAGTATAGGGGGGGTAAGGAACACTGAAGCTTTCTTT,CASSIGGVRNTEAFF
few,17,TRBV3-1/TRBV3-2,TRBJ2-2,TRBD1,TGTGCCAGCAGCCAGGGGTCCACAGGGGTGAACACCGGGGAGCTGTTTTTT,CASSQGSTGVNTGELFF
NA,15,TRBV6-5,TRBJ2-7,TRBD1,TGTGCCAGCAGACCCCGGGACAGGGGGTATCACGAGCAGTACTTC,CASRPRDRGYHEQYF
NA,14,TRBV5-1,TRBJ1-4,NA,TGCGCCAGCAGCTTGGTAGCCGGGAATGAAAAACTGTTTTTT,CASSLVAGNEKLFF
NA,14,TRBV7-9,TRBJ1-6,TRBD1,TGTGCCAGCAGCTTACGACAGGGAGGTTCACCCCTCCACTTT,CASSLRQGGSPLHF